Below are 23 T cell receptor beta chains sequenced from a single sample in a study of OX40 agonist ivuxolimab in advanced cancers. Some clones are missing from TCRdb's copy, which holds only in-frame ones; the method was immunoSEQ multiplex PCR. In the table there are approximately 60,000 clones, about 90% of which are singletons. Sequencing was performed on CD4+ or CD8+ T cells sorted from blood, taken in a trial of the OX40 agonist ivuxolimab. Receptors originate from an adult with an advanced solid tumor such as melanoma, head and neck, liver or kidney cancer.

The chain recombines TRBV9 with TRBJ1-2, with D unresolved. The CDR3 is 15 amino acids. V was shortened by 0 bases and J by 2 bases, with 11 bases between the two germline ends. Germline CDR1 and CDR2: SGDLS and YYNGEE. CDR3 protein: CASSVGWEQNYGYTF. The CDR3 DNA follows: TGTGCCAGCAGCGTAGGGTGGGAACAGAACTATGGCTACACCTTC. The entire variable domain, with the rest obtained from reference TRBV9 and TRBJ1-2, is as follows: DSGVTQTPKHLITATGQRVTLRCSPRSGDLSVYWYQQSLDQGLQFLIQYYNGEERAKGNILERFSAQQFPDLHSELNLSSLELGDSALYFCASSVGWEQNYGYTFGSGTRLTVV.

J is TRBJ2-1 and V is TRBV29-1; no clear D gene. This CDR3 comprises 16 residues. The germline gives CDR1 SQVTM, CDR2 ANQGSEA. V was clipped by 0 bases and J by 1 base, with 13 bases between them. DNA of the CDR3: TGCAGCGTTGAAGATCGGGCGTGGAAGTCCTACAATGAGCAGTTCTTC. Its translation is CSVEDRAWKSYNEQFF.

In nucleotides, the CDR3 is TGTGCCAGCAGCTTAGTACTGGGTCAGCCCCAGCATTTT. This sequence encodes CASSLVLGQPQHF. This chain joins TRBV7-2 and TRBJ1-5; D gene uncertain. Between the trimmed V and J ends, which lost 1 base and 6 bases, there was a span of 7 bases. Germline CDR1 is SGHTA and CDR2 is FQGNSA. There are 13 residues in the CDR3.

CDR3 region: CAISLQRERPDTQYF. CDR3 bases: TGTGCCATCAGCCTTCAGCGGGAGCGCCCGGATACGCAGTATTTT. The chain employs TRBV10-3 and TRBJ2-3; 8 bases align to TRBD2. Germline V gene data show CDR1 as ENHRY and CDR2 as SYGVKD. The CDR3 consists of 15 residues. J was trimmed by 6 bases and V by 6 bases; bases with no gene match: 11.

A single count supports this clone. The V gene is TRBV2, the J gene TRBJ2-7; the match to TRBD2 covers 14 bases. J lost 2 bases, V lost 7 bases, and 10 bases had no gene match. CDR3 length equals 17 residues. The germline CDR1 and CDR2 sequences are SNHLY and FYNNEI. The CDR3 nucleotides are TGTGCCAGCAATCCGGGACTAGCGGGAGTAACCCCCTACGAGCAGTACTTC. This translates into CASNPGLAGVTPYEQYF.

The chain combines TRBV19 with TRBJ2-3; possibly TRBD2 for D (5 bases). The CDR3 has 16 amino acids. The V end was cut by 5 bases, the J end by 4 bases, with 19 bases between. CDR1 and CDR2 (germline): LNHDA, SQIVND (reference sequence). CDR3 sequence: CASSPLRAGGSDTQYF. The CDR3 DNA reads TGTGCCAGTAGTCCCCTGCGGGCCGGCGGGTCAGATACGCAGTATTTT.

The chain employs TRBV28 and TRBJ1-3; the D gene is possibly TRBD1 (5 bases). CDR3 size: 15 residues. Germline V lookup: CDR1 MDHEN, CDR2 SYDVKM. V lost 6 bases and J 1 base, leaving 13 bases between the germline ends. CDR3 in amino acids: CASSPAGGSGNTIYF. The CDR3 DNA is TGTGCCAGCAGCCCCGCCGGGGGTTCTGGAAACACCATATATTTT.

The chain uses TRBV30 and TRBJ2-1; TRBD2 aligns across 9 bases. V shed 4 bases and J 0 bases; nucleotides not matched to a gene: 10. There are 17 residues in the CDR3. From germline, CDR1 is GTSNPN and CDR2 SVGIG (reference sequence). DNA for the CDR3: TGTGCCTGGAAGGGTAGCGGGAGAATTAGCTCCTACAATGAGCAGTTCTTC. Translating it yields CAWKGSGRISSYNEQFF. Combining the CDR3 with reference TRBV30 and TRBJ2-1 gives the whole variable domain SQTIHQWPATLVQPVGSPLSLECTVEGTSNPNLYWYRQAAGRGLQLLFYSVGIGQISSEVPQNLSASRPQDRQFILSSKKLLLSDSGFYLCAWKGSGRISSYNEQFFGPGTRLTVL.

The chain is built from TRBV6-1 and TRBJ2-7; 8 nucleotides line up with TRBD1. The CDR3 length is 12 residues. Germline CDR1 MNHNS, CDR2 SASEGT. CDR3 residues: CGTGPLSYEQYF. CDR3 nucleotides: TGTGGGACAGGGCCCCTCTCCTACGAGCAGTACTTC.

In this sample, this clone turned up once. The chain employs TRBV7-9 and TRBJ2-7; 7 nucleotides align to TRBD1. The CDR3 runs 16 residues. CDR1 SEHNR and CDR2 FQNEAQ come from the germline V gene (reference sequence). V lost 4 bases, J lost 5 bases, and 14 bases stayed unmatched. Here the CDR3 reads CASSSTQGQWLHEQYF. CDR3 coding DNA: TGTGCCAGCAGCTCGACCCAGGGACAGTGGCTCCACGAGCAGTACTTC.

The rearrangement links TRBV9 to TRBJ2-1; the D gene could be TRBD1 or TRBD2 (5 bases each). The CDR3 is made up of 15 amino acids. V lost 3 bases and J 6 bases, leaving 16 bases between the germline ends. Germline V gene lookup returns CDR1 SGDLS and CDR2 YYNGEE. The CDR3, as DNA: TGTGCCAGCAGCGCCGGGCACCCGGGGCTCAATGAGCAGTTCTTC. The encoded protein is CASSAGHPGLNEQFF.

With respect to this clone: The junction departs from germline at one end; a sequencing error may be responsible. The V gene is TRBV7-7, the J gene TRBJ2-3, with D perhaps assigned TRBD1 or TRBD2 (5 bases each). Germline V CDR1 and CDR2: SSHAT, FNYEAQ (reference sequence). CDR3 length: 15 residues. Here the CDR3 DNA reads TGTGCTAGCAGCCCTCGGGCCCAGGGCGGGGATACGCAGTATTTT. Its protein is CASSPRAQGGDTQYF.

This clone has just one count. The gene calls are TRBV6-1 and TRBJ2-3, with D unclear. The V gene lost 10 bases and the J gene lost 4 bases, with 15 bases spanning the gap. From germline, CDR1 is MNHNS and CDR2 SASEGT. The CDR3 is 13 residues long. CDR3 sequence reads: CATLSSFADTQYF. In nucleotides, the CDR3 is TGTGCCACCCTTTCTAGTTTCGCAGATACGCAGTATTTT.

With regard to this clone: This sample includes further DNA sequences coding for the same CDR3. This rearrangement joins TRBV2 to TRBJ2-1; TRBD2 matches at 8 bases. V was clipped by 6 bases and J by 0 bases; unmatched bases: 4. CDR3 length equals 15 residues. Germline V gene lookup returns CDR1 SNHLY and CDR2 FYNNEI. CDR3 loop: CASSAGGGSYNEQFF. The CDR3 DNA is TGTGCCAGCAGCGCGGGGGGCGGCTCCTACAATGAGCAGTTCTTC.

The chain carries TRBV28 and TRBJ2-1, with 8 bases lining up with TRBD2. Germline CDR1 MDHEN, CDR2 SYDVKM. The J segment lost 8 bases and the V segment lost 4 bases, leaving 7 bases of the junction unmatched. CDR3 length: 14 residues. The CDR3 sequence is CASSSGTRNYEQFF. For the CDR3, the DNA is TGTGCCAGCAGTTCCGGGACTAGAAATTATGAGCAGTTCTTC.

V gene TRBV23-1 combines with J gene TRBJ2-7; possibly TRBD1 for D (6 bases). TRBV23-1 is known as an ORF, though its function is uncertain. The CDR3 is made up of 19 amino acids. The V end lost 0 bases, the J end lost 0 bases, and 21 bases lay between the germline ends. The CDR3 nucleotides are TGCGCCAGCAGTCAATCAATGAACCCAAAGACAGGCAACTCCTACGAGCAGTACTTC. This sequence encodes CASSQSMNPKTGNSYEQYF.

The chain combines TRBV27 with TRBJ1-4, with TRBD1 identical over 9 bases. CDR3 length: 15 amino acids. Germline CDR1 and CDR2: MNHEY and SMNVEV (reference sequence). The ends lost 5 bases at V and 7 bases at J; junction bases unmatched: 8. The CDR3 is CASSPDRGRGEKLFF. CDR3 DNA: TGTGCCAGCAGTCCGGACAGGGGACGGGGTGAAAAACTGTTTTTT.

V is TRBV5-1 and J is TRBJ2-5, with D maybe TRBD2 (6 bases). Germline V gene data show CDR1 as SGHRS and CDR2 as YFSETQ. Between the trimmed V and J ends, which lost 1 base and 2 bases, there was a span of 15 bases. This CDR3 has 16 residues. In DNA form, the CDR3 reads TGCGCCAGCAGCTTGAAGGTTAGCGGACTTCAAGAGACCCAGTACTTC. It specifies CASSLKVSGLQETQYF.

The rearrangement uses TRBV21-1 and TRBJ2-7; TRBD2, the table's D call, lacks a check against the DNA. TRBV21-1 is a recognized pseudogene. The CDR3 has 14 amino acids. CDR3 residues: CASSKEWRRHEQYF. CDR3 sequence (DNA): TGTGCCAGCAGCAAGGAATGGAGACGCCACGAGCAGTACTTC.

This clone is a singleton in its sample. The rearrangement links TRBV19 to TRBJ2-7, with D perhaps TRBD1 (6 bases). V lost 4 bases, J lost 0 bases, and 7 bases lay in between. The CDR3 runs 13 residues. The germline V gene encodes CDR1 LNHDA and CDR2 SQIVND (reference sequence). The CDR3 bases are TGTGCCAGTAGTACAGGGGCCTCCTACGAGCAGTACTTC. It specifies CASSTGASYEQYF.

J is TRBJ2-3 and V is TRBV7-9, with 7 bases that match TRBD1. V was pared by 7 bases and J by 2 bases, with 12 bases of the junction left unmatched. The length of the CDR3 is 16 residues. Germline V CDR1 and CDR2: SEHNR, FQNEAQ (reference sequence). The CDR3 sequence is CASTVTGPFSTDTQYF. The DNA for the CDR3 is TGTGCCAGCACCGTGACAGGGCCCTTCTCCACAGATACGCAGTATTTT. Full variable domain (outside the CDR3, taken from reference TRBV7-9 and TRBJ2-3): DTGVSQNPRHKITKRGQNVTFRCDPISEHNRLYWYRQTLGQGPEFLTYFQNEAQLEKSRLLSDRFSAERPKGSFSTLEIQRTEQGDSAMYLCASTVTGPFSTDTQYFGPGTRLTVL.

This clone showed up just a few times. This chain connects TRBV6-1 to TRBJ2-7, with 8 bases lining up with TRBD1. The CDR3 spans 13 residues. Trimming at V came to 7 bases and at J to 7 bases, leaving 9 bases not matched to a gene. CDR1 MNHNS and CDR2 SASEGT come from the germline V gene. The chain's CDR3 is CASTVDRGGEQYF. The DNA for the CDR3 is TGTGCCAGCACTGTAGACAGGGGAGGTGAGCAGTACTTC.

The chain couples TRBV7-9 to TRBJ1-1; D is undetermined. The CDR3 is 13 amino acids. Trimming removed 1 base at V and 9 bases at J, with 12 bases between. Looked up from germline, CDR1 is SEHNR and CDR2 is FQNEAQ (reference sequence). The CDR3 bases are TGTGCCAGCAGCTTAGGTGGGTCCCCCAAAGCTTTCTTT. Encoded protein: CASSLGGSPKAFF.